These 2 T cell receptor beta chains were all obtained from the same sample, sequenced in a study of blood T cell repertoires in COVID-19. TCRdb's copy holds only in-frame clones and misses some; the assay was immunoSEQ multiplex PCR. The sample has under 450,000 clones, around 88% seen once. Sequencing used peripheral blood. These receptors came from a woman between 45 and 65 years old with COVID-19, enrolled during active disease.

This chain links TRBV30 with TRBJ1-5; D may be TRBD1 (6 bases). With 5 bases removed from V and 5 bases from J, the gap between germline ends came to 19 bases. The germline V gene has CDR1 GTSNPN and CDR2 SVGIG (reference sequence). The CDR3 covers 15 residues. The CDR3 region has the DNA TGTGCCTGGTCTACTCGGGACAACCTATATCAGCCCCAGCATTTT. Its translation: CAWSTRDNLYQPQHF.

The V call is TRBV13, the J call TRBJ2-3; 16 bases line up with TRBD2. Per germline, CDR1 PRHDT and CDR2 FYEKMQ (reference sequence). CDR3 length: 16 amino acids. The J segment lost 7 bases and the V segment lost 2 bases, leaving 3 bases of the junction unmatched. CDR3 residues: CASSLPGLAGGYTQYF. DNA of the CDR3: TGTGCCAGCAGCTTACCGGGACTAGCGGGGGGGTATACGCAGTATTTT.